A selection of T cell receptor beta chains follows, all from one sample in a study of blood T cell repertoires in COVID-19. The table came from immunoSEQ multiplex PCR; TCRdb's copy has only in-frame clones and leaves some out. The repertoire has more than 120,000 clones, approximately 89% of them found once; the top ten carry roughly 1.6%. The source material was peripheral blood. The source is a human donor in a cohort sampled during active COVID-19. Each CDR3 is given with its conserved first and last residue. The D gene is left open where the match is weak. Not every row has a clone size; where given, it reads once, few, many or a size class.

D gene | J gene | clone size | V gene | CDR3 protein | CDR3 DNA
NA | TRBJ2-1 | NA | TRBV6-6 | CASTTHWAPNEQFF | TGTGCCAGCACTACCCATTGGGCACCCAATGAGCAGTTCTTC
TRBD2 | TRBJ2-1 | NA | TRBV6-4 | CASSALAGGSNEQFF | TGTGCCAGCAGTGCTCTAGCGGGGGGCTCGAATGAGCAGTTCTTC
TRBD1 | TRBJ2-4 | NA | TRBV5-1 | CASSLQPGQGDIQYF | TGCGCCAGCAGCCTCCAGCCGGGACAGGGCGACATTCAGTACTTC
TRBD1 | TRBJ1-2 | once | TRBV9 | CASSGGQGINYGYTF | TGTGCCAGCAGCGGGGGACAGGGGATTAACTATGGCTACACCTTC
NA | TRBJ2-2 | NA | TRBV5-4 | CASSFPDSTGELFF | TGTGCCAGCAGCTTCCCGGACTCCACCGGGGAGCTGTTTTTT
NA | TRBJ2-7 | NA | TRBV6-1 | CASSESTYEQYF | TGTGCCAGCAGTGAATCAACCTACGAGCAGTACTTC
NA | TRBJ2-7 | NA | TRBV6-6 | CASSSRLGLSSYEQYF | TGTGCCAGCAGTTCCCGTTTGGGGCTGAGCTCCTACGAGCAGTACTTC
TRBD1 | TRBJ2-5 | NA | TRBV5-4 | CASSLDRGRQETQYF | TGTGCCAGCAGCTTGGACAGGGGGAGACAAGAGACCCAGTACTTC
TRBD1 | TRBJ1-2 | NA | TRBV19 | CASSIWGQENYGYTF | TGTGCCAGTAGTATCTGGGGACAGGAGAACTATGGCTACACCTTC
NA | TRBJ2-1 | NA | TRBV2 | CASSEAPGLDDEQFF | TGTGCCAGCAGTGAAGCACCAGGACTGGATGATGAGCAGTTCTTC
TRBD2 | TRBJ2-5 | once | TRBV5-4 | CASSSGLAGVQETQYF | TGTGCCAGCAGCTCGGGACTAGCGGGGGTCCAAGAGACCCAGTACTTC
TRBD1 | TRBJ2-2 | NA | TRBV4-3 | CASSQGTGLTGELFF | TGCGCCAGCAGCCAAGGGACAGGGCTGACCGGGGAGCTGTTTTTT
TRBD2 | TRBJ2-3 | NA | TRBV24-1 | CATSDSAGPSTDTQYF | TGTGCCACCAGTGATTCAGCGGGGCCTAGCACAGATACGCAGTATTTT
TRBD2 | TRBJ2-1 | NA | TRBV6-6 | CASSIQATSGGEQFF | TGTGCCAGCAGTATCCAGGCCACCTCGGGGGGTGAGCAGTTCTTC
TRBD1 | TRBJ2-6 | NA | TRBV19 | CASRRTGAGANVLTF | TGTGCCAGTAGAAGAACAGGGGCTGGGGCCAACGTCCTGACTTTC
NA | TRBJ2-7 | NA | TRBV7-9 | CASSLGLQWEQYF | TGTGCCAGCAGCTTAGGTCTCCAGTGGGAGCAGTACTTC